This entry features one T cell receptor beta chain sequence. The antigen it recognizes is unknown. No base qualities exist here, and no much larger clone lies one base off it. This sample was taken from a study of cytomegalovirus exposure and HLA in healthy donors (dated by TCRdb to about 2017). At the level of the whole study: An earlier analysis of some 620 of the donors reported approximately 260 Gb of sequence data and approximately 120 million unique TCR beta sequences obtained from approximately 180 million T cells. About 300 gigabases of sequencing data and some 85 million unique TCR sequences were included in an early release covering under 650 HLA-typed donors. Of the roughly 400 genotyped donors, about 84% fell in the genetic ancestry cluster associated with self-reported Caucasian donors. The study was designed to test whether signatures of past pathogen exposure could be identified by cataloging public T cell receptors. The T cell repertoires of 666 subjects were profiled by immunosequencing and related to cytomegalovirus serostatus. Besides the first cohort of 550 to 750 subjects, a separate validation cohort made up of some 110 different subjects was used. High-throughput TCR immunosequencing, statistical association of individual TCRs with disease status, and machine learning were combined to predict cytomegalovirus infection status. A later analysis re-analyzed previously published TCR beta repertoires from about 730 donors and added high-resolution HLA genotyping to study TCR occurrence patterns. Rather than drawing on any new phenotypic data, the later analysis identified candidate immune exposures from TCR beta sequences and the way those sequences occurred across donors. In an earlier analysis of 587 of the donors, high-throughput TCR beta sequencing was used to judge whether each TCR beta V gene segment behaved as functional or pseudogenic. Donor age, sex, ethnicity and CMV serostatus were compiled alongside the repertoire data. A later genetic analysis used genome-wide SNP genotypes for about 65% of the roughly 670 donors, treating that subset as a discovery cohort. All discovery cohort repertoires had been generated on a single sequencing platform. Class I and class II HLA loci were covered by the typing at four-digit resolution. The number of donors typed differed by locus, with roughly 620-630 for A, B, C, DRB1 and DQB1, around 500 for DQA1, some 570 for DPA1, and approximately 470 for DPB1. Because of strong linkage in the cohort, roughly five DR-DQ haplotypes were treated as single units for association and clustering. On average, about 200,000 unique TCR beta nucleotide sequences were sequenced per donor among some 420 genotyped donors of the cohort, with around 19% of those sequences being non-productive.

The library was obtained by the immunoSEQ multiplex PCR assay. For the multiplex PCR, a mixture combining 60 forward primers for TCR Vbeta segments and 13 reverse primers for TCR Jbeta segments was used. The CDR3 region of rearranged TCR beta genes was amplified from genomic DNA by a multiplex PCR assay. On the Illumina HiSeq System, the amplified TCR beta libraries were sequenced as 87-base-pair reads. Processing in the source paper ran as follows. A later analysis counted some 80 million unique TCR beta chains across the 550 to 800 repertoires, and about 10 million of these chains were shared by at least two donors. A nearest-neighbor algorithm error-corrected the raw reads and collapsed the reads into unique sequences, merging closely related sequences to remove PCR and sequencing errors. To assign V, D and J gene segments, CDR3 sequences were aligned to IMGT reference sequences. For a sequence to be retained, at least a six-nucleotide match to both a V gene segment and a J gene segment was required. A rearrangement counted as productive if the CDR3 had no stop codons and remained in frame with V and J, and every other rearrangement counted as non-productive. CDR3 was defined by IMGT convention, running from the second conserved V-encoded cysteine to the conserved J-encoded phenylalanine. In an earlier analysis of more than 550 of the donors, sequences lacking an unambiguous match to a single V gene segment were excluded. An earlier analysis of 587 of the donors called V segments functional above 56.7% productive rearrangements and segregating when the between-donor standard deviation exceeded 5%. A statistical classification framework was developed to diagnose cytomegalovirus status using the catalog of TCR beta chain sequences. V and J gene assignment, in a later analysis, came from comparing TCR nucleotide sequences with IMGT/GENE-DB human TR gene sequences. The TCRdist pipeline was used in a later analysis to assign CDR3 sequences and most-parsimonious VDJ recombination scenarios. In a later analysis, every TCR beta chain was defined by the combination of its CDR3 amino acid sequence and its V-gene family, and reads without a unique V-gene family were dropped. As a way to deal with suspected cross-contamination and a sequencing artifact, a later analysis dropped hundreds of nucleotide sequences that were highly shared and had low generation probability. A later analysis calculated a clonal expansion index for each public chain from normalized within-repertoire ranks of inferred template counts. Generation probabilities in a later analysis came from a VDJ recombination model fitted to out-of-frame rearrangements, and those results were checked against IGoR. In a later analysis, TCR-TCR, TCR-HLA and TCR-CMV co-occurrence was scored with hypergeometric tests, and a repertoire-size bias correction was applied to TCR pairs. To estimate false discovery rates, a later analysis permuted the HLA or CMV assignments 20 times. A later analysis grouped co-occurring TCRs with DBSCAN, adding TCRdist sequence similarity when clustering within HLA-allele-positive subsets. Repertoires with fewer than 30,000 or more than 120,000 public chains, plus five repertoires with anomalous nucleotide sharing, were excluded from co-occurrence clustering. TCRdb's version of the immuneACCESS table is confined to in-frame rearrangements and falls short of the full clone set. An unresolved V gene accounts for under half of the shortfall where checked; the remainder is of unknown origin. The D gene and trimming were derived from the DNA, and the V and J assignments and clone size from that table. Counted in this sample were 160,000 or so clones; 80% of them appeared once. The ten biggest clones cover under 6% of the sample.

The cohort comprised more than 550 healthy bone marrow donors. Cohort members were all nominally healthy when sampled, although unrecorded immune exposures were likely present. The donor was CMV seronegative and belonged to the group of several hundred seronegative cohort members. A peripheral blood sample was collected from each donor, and TCR beta sequencing was performed on peripheral blood mononuclear cells. Genomic DNA was extracted from the blood cell samples with the Qiagen DNeasy Blood Extraction Kit. The full study reports these points: Assigning TCR associations to individual alleles was difficult when HLA alleles, especially DR and DQ, strongly co-occurred. About 17 rarely observed V segments, including chromosome 9 orphons, were excluded from the earlier analysis of almost 600 of the donors because counts were too low. The classifier was reported to diagnose cytomegalovirus status with high specificity and sensitivity in both the original cohort and the validation cohort. In vitro tests confirmed that a few of the cytomegalovirus-associated TCR beta chains recognize cytomegalovirus antigens. V-gene and J-gene trimming of TCR beta chains was associated with a missense DCLRE1C variant in a later genetic analysis, and the association was replicated in an independent cohort. A further reported finding was that TCR beta sequences accurately predicted the HLA-A and HLA-B alleles for most subjects in the first cohort. The authors suggested that the approach could potentially be generalized to other disease states and immunological phenotypes. A group of highly shared sequence variants was considered likely to be a technical artifact of the sequencing pipeline. Most TCR sequences were observed very rarely across donors, whereas some public TCRs were present in many individuals. In a later analysis, 16,951 TCR beta sequences were associated with specific HLA alleles at a false discovery rate of 0.05. This cohort had only TCR beta chains sequenced, and the lack of alpha or paired-chain data limited which features could be detected. In an earlier analysis of around 600 of the donors, most TCR beta V segments appeared in productive rearrangements about 87% or about 30% of the time, broadly matching IMGT annotations. In a later analysis, the rate of TCR association differed among HLA loci, with DRB1 alleles having the most associated TCRs and HLA-C alleles having the fewest. In a later analysis, HLA-associated TCR beta chains showed more clonal expansion and lower generation probabilities than non-associated chains that were equally common. A later analysis reported that several top co-occurrence clusters appeared linked to parvovirus B19, influenza, CMV and Epstein-Barr virus. In a later genetic analysis, fewer N-insertions in productive TCRs were reported among donors in an Asian-associated ancestry cluster than the roughly 640-donor mean. The study listed 170 or so TCR beta chains as associated with cytomegalovirus. Most CMV-associated TCR beta chains appeared to be HLA-restricted in a later analysis, and the HLA associations seemed to be driven largely by CMV exposure. Presence/absence analyses assumed roughly uniform sequencing depth across donors, an assumption that may not hold. Because some donors lacked HLA typing at each locus, the association tests relied only on the typed subset. CMV serostatus was the only immune exposure information available for the cohort. Linkage disequilibrium might explain the correlated functional status among segregating V segments, but an unknown experimental factor could not be excluded.

The TCR originated in a man in his thirties or forties in good health and CMV-seronegative. Sequences were obtained from PBMCs.

The CDR3 protein: CASSLEAGGDNEQFF. The nucleotide sequence reads as follows: TGTGCCAGCAGCTTAGAAGCGGGAGGGGACAATGAGCAGTTCTTC. Recombination joined TRBV11-2 with TRBJ2-1; the central 10 bases match TRBD2. The CDR3 goes from the cysteine to the phenylalanine over 15 residues. Just CDR3 DNA is preserved here, 45 bases in frame from base 1. The germline V gene gives CDR1 as SGHAT and CDR2 as FQNNGV. V is pruned by 0 bases and J by 5 bases, leaving 1 base of the junction without a gene match. Full variable domain (CDR3 extended with the reference TRBV11-2 and TRBJ2-1 proteins): EAGVAQSPRYKIIEKRQSVAFWCNPISGHATLYWYQQILGQGPKLLIQFQNNGVVDDSQLPKDRFSAERLKGVDSTLKIQPAKLEDSAVYLCASSLEAGGDNEQFFGPGTRLTVL.